Listed below are T cell receptor beta chains from one sample, sequenced in a study of shared clonotypes between healthy human individuals. Clones were read by immunoSEQ multiplex PCR, and TCRdb kept only the in-frame ones, dropping some. The sample has around 1,900,000 clones, just over 90% seen once. The sequenced sample was naive CD8+ T cells from PBMCs. The source is a man between 18 and 29 years old in good health. Some clones in this sample may be carry-over from other donors' samples. Both conserved end residues are part of each CDR3. A D gene is named only where the DNA matches it firmly. Only part of the rows carry a size: once, few, many, or a class if the clone is expanded.

>TRBD1|TRBV28|NA
CASSPQGNQPQHF
>TRBD2|TRBV5-1|NA
CASSLLTSAQETQYF
>NA|TRBV21-1|NA
CAWTGPIGEPVLSYEQYF
>TRBD2|TRBV4-2|NA
CASSQLAGGHRTDTQYF
>NA|TRBV13|NA
CASSLGPREDEQYF
>TRBD1|TRBV30|NA
CAWNPDRAATEQYF
>TRBD2|TRBV13|NA
CASSSRLATTYEQYF
>NA|TRBV9|once
CASSVADTRDEQFF
>NA|TRBV27|few
CASSFQGTLAEAFF
>NA|TRBV7-9|NA
CASGQGGAGREQYF
>TRBD2|TRBV7-8|NA
CASSLPGGVDYEQYF
>NA|TRBV14|NA
CASSQVRTILTDTQYF
>NA|TRBV7-9|NA
CASSGPTGSSYNEQFF
>NA|TRBV6-5|NA
CASSSVRGRTDTQYF
>NA|TRBV27|NA
CASSLSAGMRGYTF
>TRBD1|TRBV28|NA
CASSLPGQGTYEQYF
>NA|TRBV11-2|NA
CASSLDIGRGETQYF
>NA|TRBV9|NA
CASSVGRRETQYF
>NA|TRBV6-5|NA
CASSYLGTSYEQYF
>NA|TRBV28|NA
CASSWGRNTEAFF
>TRBD2|TRBV5-1|once
CASSLGTSGRSETQYF
>TRBD1|TRBV10-1|few
CASRYDRDTSNQPQHF
>NA|TRBV4-1|NA
CASSQIDREAYEQYF
>TRBD1|TRBV28|once
CASSLSGTGGNGANVLTF
>NA|TRBV27|NA
CASSPTATYEQYF
>TRBD1|TRBV30|NA
CAWSVRQGYNEQFF
>NA|TRBV11-2|NA
CASRTTSPSDTQYF
>NA|TRBV28|NA
CASSFRGGGTEAFF
>NA|TRBV6-5|NA
CASGSGPSYEQYF
>NA|TRBV7-9|NA
CASSLNRDEILGQYF
>TRBD1|TRBV28|NA
CATQRGREQFF
>TRBD1|TRBV28|NA
CASALQGAIYTEAFF
>NA|TRBV15|once
CATSNRWETQYF
>TRBD1|TRBV27|once
CASSPMDRSSYEQYF
>NA|TRBV7-2|NA
CASSLAHPLRAVYNEQFF
>TRBD2|TRBV25-1|NA
CASSEYGSGTGELFF
>NA|TRBV28|NA
CASSPPLDYRFTYNEQFF
>NA|TRBV15|NA
CATSMGSTDTQYF
>NA|TRBV4-1|once
CASSQVQGVESNQPQHF
>NA|TRBV4-3|NA
CASSPQITSGNTIYF
>NA|TRBV2|NA
CASSTPTDRPAYEQYF
>NA|TRBV9|NA
CASSVGPSGNYGYTF
>TRBD1|TRBV9|NA
CASSVGSGGRYTGELFF
>NA|TRBV7-9|NA
CASSFVLDRGNEQFF
>TRBD1|TRBV7-9|NA
CASSPAGQGTNQPQHF
>TRBD2|TRBV27|NA
CASMAGGRTDTQYF
>NA|TRBV7-9|NA
CASSLVAEAFF
>TRBD1|TRBV5-1|NA
CASLGQGANQPQHF
>TRBD2|TRBV6-5|once
CASRWTSGDYEQYF
>NA|TRBV9|NA
CASSPSGNTIYF
>NA|TRBV27|NA
CASTAIPGYGYTF
>NA|TRBV30|few
CAWSSGNQPQHF
>TRBD1|TRBV9|NA
CASSVQGERNTIYF